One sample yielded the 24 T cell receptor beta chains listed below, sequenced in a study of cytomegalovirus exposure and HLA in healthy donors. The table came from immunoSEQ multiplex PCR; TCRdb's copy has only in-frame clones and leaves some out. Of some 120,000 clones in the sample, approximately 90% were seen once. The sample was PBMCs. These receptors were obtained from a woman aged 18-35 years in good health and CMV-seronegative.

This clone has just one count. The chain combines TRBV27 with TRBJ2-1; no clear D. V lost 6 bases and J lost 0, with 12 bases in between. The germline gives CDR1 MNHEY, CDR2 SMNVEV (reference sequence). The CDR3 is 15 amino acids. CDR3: CASRPEASSYNEQFF. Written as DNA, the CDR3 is TGTGCCAGCAGGCCAGAGGCAAGCTCCTACAATGAGCAGTTCTTC.

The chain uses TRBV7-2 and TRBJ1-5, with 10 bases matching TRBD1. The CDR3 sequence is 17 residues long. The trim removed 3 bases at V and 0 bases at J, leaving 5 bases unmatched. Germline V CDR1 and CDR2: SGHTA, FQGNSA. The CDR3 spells CASSFDRGRDSNQPQHF. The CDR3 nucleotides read TGTGCCAGCAGCTTTGACAGGGGGCGAGATAGCAATCAGCCCCAGCATTTT.

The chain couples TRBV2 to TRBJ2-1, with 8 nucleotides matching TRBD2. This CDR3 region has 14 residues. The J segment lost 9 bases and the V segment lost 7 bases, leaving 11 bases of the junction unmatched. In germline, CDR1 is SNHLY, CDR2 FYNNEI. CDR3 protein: CASMWEVGTSEQFF. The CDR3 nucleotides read TGTGCCAGCATGTGGGAAGTCGGGACTAGTGAGCAGTTCTTC. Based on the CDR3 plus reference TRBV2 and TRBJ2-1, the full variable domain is EPEVTQTPSHQVTQMGQEVILRCVPISNHLYFYWYRQILGQKVEFLVSFYNNEISEKSEIFDDQFSVERPDGSNFTLKIRSTKLEDSAMYFCASMWEVGTSEQFFGPGTRLTVL.

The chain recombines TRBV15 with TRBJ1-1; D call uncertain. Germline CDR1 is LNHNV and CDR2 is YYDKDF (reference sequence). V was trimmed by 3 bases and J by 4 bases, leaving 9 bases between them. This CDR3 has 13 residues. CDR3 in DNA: TGTGCCACCAGCAGCGGCGGAACCACTGAAGCTTTCTTT. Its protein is CATSSGGTTEAFF. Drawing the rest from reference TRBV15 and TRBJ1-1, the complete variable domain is DAMVIQNPRYQVTQFGKPVTLSCSQTLNHNVMYWYQQKSSQAPKLLFHYYDKDFNNEADTPDNFQSRRPNTSFCFLDIRSPGLGDTAMYLCATSSGGTTEAFFGQGTRLTVV.

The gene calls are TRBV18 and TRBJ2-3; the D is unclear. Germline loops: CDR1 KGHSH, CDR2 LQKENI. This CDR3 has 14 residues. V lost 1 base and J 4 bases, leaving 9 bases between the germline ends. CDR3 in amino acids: CASSPRGLADTQYF. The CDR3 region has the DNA TGTGCCAGCTCACCACGAGGTCTCGCAGATACGCAGTATTTT.

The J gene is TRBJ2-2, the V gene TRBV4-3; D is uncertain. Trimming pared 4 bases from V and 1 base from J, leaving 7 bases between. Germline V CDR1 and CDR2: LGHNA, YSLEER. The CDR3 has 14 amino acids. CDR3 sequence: CASSLSQNTGELFF. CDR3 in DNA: TGCGCCAGCAGCCTAAGCCAGAACACCGGGGAGCTGTTTTTT.

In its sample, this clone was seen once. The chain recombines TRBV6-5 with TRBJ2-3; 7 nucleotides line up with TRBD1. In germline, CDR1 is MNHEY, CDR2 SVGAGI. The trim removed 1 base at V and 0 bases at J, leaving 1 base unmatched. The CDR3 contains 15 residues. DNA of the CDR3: TGTGCCAGCAGTTACTTGGGACAGAGCACAGATACGCAGTATTTT. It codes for CASSYLGQSTDTQYF.

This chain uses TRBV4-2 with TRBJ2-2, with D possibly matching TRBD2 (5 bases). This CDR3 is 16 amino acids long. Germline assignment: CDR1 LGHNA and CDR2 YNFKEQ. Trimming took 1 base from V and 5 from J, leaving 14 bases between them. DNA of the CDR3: TGTGCCAGCAGCCAAGGTCTCGGGATTTCAACCGGGGAGCTGTTTTTT. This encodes CASSQGLGISTGELFF.

This chain's CDR3 is CASIGRGTSGSYYNEQFF. Written as DNA, the CDR3 is TGTGCCAGTATCGGTCGTGGGACTAGCGGGAGTTACTACAATGAGCAGTTCTTC. This sequence joins TRBV19 and TRBJ2-1; 14 positions agree with TRBD2. CDR3 length equals 18 residues. V trimming: 7 bases; J trimming: 3 bases; junction bases outside the gene matches: 11. Germline CDR1 is LNHDA and CDR2 is SQIVND (reference sequence).

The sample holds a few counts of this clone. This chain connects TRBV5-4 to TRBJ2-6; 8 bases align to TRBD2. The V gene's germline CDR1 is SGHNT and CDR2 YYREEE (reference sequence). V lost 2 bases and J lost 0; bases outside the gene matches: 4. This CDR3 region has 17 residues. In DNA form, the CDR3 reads TGTGCCAGCAGCTTTAGCGGGGCGCGCTCTGGGGCCAACGTCCTGACTTTC. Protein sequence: CASSFSGARSGANVLTF.

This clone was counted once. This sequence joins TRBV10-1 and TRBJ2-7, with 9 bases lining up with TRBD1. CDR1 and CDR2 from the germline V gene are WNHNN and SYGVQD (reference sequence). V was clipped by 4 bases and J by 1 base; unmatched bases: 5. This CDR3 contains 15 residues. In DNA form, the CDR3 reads TGCGCCAGCAGTGGCAGACAGGGGGGGTCCTACGAGCAGTACTTC. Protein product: CASSGRQGGSYEQYF.

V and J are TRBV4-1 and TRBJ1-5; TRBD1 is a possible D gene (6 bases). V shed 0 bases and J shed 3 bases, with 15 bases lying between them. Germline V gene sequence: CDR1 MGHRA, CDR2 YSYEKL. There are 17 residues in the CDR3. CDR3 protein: CASSQDPGQNVNQPQHF. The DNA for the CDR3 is TGCGCCAGCAGCCAAGATCCGGGACAAAACGTCAATCAGCCCCAGCATTTT.

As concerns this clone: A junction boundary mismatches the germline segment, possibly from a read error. The CDR3 DNA reads as TGTGCCTGGAGTGTTTCCGGGACTAGCGGGCGGACTACCTTC. Its translation is CAWSVSGTSGRTTF. V is TRBV30 and J is TRBJ2-7; 12 bases map to TRBD2. CDR1 is GTSNPN and CDR2 is SVGIG in the germline V gene (reference sequence). The CDR3 is 14 amino acids.

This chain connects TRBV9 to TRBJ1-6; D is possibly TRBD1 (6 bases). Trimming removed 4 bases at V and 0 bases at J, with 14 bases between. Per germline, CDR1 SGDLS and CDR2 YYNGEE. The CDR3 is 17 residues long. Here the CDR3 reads CASSPGGASSYNSPLHF. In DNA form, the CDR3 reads TGTGCCAGCAGCCCGGGGGGGGCGAGCTCCTATAATTCACCCCTCCACTTT.

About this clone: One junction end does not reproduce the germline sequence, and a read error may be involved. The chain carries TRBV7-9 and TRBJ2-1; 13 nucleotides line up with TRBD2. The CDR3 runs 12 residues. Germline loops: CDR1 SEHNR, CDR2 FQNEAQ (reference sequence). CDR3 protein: CASSTLAGGLVF. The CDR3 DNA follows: TGTGCCAGCAGCACACTAGCGGGAGGGCTGGTCTTC.

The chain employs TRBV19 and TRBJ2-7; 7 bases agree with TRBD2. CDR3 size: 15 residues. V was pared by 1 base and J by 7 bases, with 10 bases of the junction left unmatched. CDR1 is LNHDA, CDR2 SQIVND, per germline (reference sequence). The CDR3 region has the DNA TGTGCCAGTAGTATAGGAGCGGGGCCTCAAGGGGAGCAGTACTTC. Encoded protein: CASSIGAGPQGEQYF.

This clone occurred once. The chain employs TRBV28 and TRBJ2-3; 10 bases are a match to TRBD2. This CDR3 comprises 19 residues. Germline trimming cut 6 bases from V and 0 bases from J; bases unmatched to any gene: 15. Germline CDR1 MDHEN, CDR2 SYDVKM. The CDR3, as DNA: TGTGCCAGCAGCCCACTCTCTTATAGCGGGAGGCTTAGCACAGATACGCAGTATTTT. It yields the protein CASSPLSYSGRLSTDTQYF.

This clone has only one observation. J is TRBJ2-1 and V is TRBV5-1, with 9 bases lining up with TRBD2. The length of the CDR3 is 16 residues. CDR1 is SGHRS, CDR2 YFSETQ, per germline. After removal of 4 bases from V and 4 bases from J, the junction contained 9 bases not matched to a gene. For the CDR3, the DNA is TGCGCCAGCAGCGGTCTGGAGCGGGGGGTTTACAATGAGCAGTTCTTC. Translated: CASSGLERGVYNEQFF.

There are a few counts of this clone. This CDR3 reads CASRETGGGQPQHF. The CDR3 coding sequence is TGTGCCAGCAGGGAGACAGGGGGCGGTCAGCCCCAGCATTTT. The chain joins TRBV6-5 to TRBJ1-5; 10 bases map to TRBD1. The CDR3 loop spans 14 amino acids. V shed 6 bases and J 6 bases; nucleotides not matched to a gene: 5. Looked up from germline, CDR1 is MNHEY and CDR2 is SVGAGI.

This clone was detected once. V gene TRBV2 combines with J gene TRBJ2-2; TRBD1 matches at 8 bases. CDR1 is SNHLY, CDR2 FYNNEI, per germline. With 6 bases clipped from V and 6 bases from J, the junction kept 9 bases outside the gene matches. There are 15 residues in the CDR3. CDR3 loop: CASSADRGRAGELFF. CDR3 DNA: TGTGCCAGCAGCGCAGACAGGGGAAGGGCCGGGGAGCTGTTTTTT. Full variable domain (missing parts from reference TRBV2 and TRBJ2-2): EPEVTQTPSHQVTQMGQEVILRCVPISNHLYFYWYRQILGQKVEFLVSFYNNEISEKSEIFDDQFSVERPDGSNFTLKIRSTKLEDSAMYFCASSADRGRAGELFFGEGSRLTVL.

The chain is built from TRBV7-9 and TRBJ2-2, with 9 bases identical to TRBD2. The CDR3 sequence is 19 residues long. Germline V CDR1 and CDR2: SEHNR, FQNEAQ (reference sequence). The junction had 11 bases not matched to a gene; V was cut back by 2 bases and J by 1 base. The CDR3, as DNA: TGTGCCAGCAGCTTATTCGCCGAGCGGGGGGACTTGAACACCGGGGAGCTGTTTTTT. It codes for CASSLFAERGDLNTGELFF. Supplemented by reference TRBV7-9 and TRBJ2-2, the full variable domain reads DTGVSQNPRHKITKRGQNVTFRCDPISEHNRLYWYRQTLGQGPEFLTYFQNEAQLEKSRLLSDRFSAERPKGSFSTLEIQRTEQGDSAMYLCASSLFAERGDLNTGELFFGEGSRLTVL.

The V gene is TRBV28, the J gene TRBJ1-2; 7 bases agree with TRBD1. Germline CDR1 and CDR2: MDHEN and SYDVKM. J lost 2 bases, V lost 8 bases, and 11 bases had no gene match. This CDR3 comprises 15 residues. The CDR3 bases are TGTGCCAGCGATGTAGGTACAGGGGAGAACTATGGCTACACCTTC. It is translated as CASDVGTGENYGYTF.

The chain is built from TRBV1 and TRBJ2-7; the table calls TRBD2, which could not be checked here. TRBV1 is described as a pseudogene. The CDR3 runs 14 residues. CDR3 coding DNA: TGCACCAGCGCGTCGGGGACTGGGGCGGGGGAGCAGTACTTC. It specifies CTSASGTGAGEQYF.

Here the CDR3 reads CASSVTEVPQKLFF. The DNA of the CDR3 is TGTGCCAGCAGCGTGACAGAGGTCCCCCAAAAACTGTTTTTT. The chain has TRBV13 and TRBJ1-4; D possibly corresponds to TRBD1 (5 bases). V lost 5 bases, J lost 9 bases, and 16 bases lay in between. Germline V lookup: CDR1 PRHDT, CDR2 FYEKMQ (reference sequence). This CDR3 spans 14 amino acids.